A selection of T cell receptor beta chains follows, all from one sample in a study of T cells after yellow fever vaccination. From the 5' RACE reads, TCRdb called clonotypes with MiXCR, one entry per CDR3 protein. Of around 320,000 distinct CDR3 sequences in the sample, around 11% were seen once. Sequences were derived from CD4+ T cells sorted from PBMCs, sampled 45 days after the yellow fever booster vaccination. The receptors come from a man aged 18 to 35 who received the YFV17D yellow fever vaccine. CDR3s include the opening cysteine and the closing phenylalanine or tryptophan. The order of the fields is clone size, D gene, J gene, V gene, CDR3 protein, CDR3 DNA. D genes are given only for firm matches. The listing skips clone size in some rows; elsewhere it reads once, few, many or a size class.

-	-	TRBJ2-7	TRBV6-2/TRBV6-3	CASSRRGILYEQYF	TGTGCCAGCAGTCGCCGGGGGATCCTCTACGAGCAGTACTTC
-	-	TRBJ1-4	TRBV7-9	CASSLLLQENEKLFF	TGTGCCAGCAGCTTACTCTTACAGGAGAATGAAAAACTGTTTTTT
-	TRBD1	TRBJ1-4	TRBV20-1	CSARPETGGREKLFF	TGCAGTGCTAGACCAGAGACAGGGGGGCGTGAAAAACTGTTTTTT
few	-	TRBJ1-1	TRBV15	CATSRDRGARTEAFF	TGTGCCACCAGCAGAGATCGGGGGGCAAGGACTGAAGCTTTCTTT
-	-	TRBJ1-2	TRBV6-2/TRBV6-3	CASSLFSRGLIYGYTF	TGTGCCAGCAGCCTTTTTTCCAGGGGCCTCATCTATGGCTACACCTTC
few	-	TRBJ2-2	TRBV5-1	CASSLNRFTGELFF	TGCGCCAGCAGCTTGAACAGGTTCACCGGGGAGCTGTTTTTT
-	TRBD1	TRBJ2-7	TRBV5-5	CASSLDRVTYEQYF	TGTGCCAGCAGCCTCGACAGGGTTACCTACGAGCAGTACTTC
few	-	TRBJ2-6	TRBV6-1	CASRSGTTSGANVLTF	TGTGCCAGCAGGTCGGGGACCACCTCTGGGGCCAACGTCCTGACTTTC
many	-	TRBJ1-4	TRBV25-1	CASRRGGEKLFF	TGTGCCAGCAGGAGGGGGGGAGAAAAACTGTTTTTT
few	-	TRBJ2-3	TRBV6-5	CASSYSYPGSDTQYF	TGTGCCAGCAGTTACTCGTATCCGGGTTCAGATACGCAGTATTTT
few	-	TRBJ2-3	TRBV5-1	CASSYQETDTQYF	TGCGCCAGCAGCTATCAGGAGACAGATACGCAGTATTTT
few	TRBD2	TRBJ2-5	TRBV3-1	CASSQDRRTRPYQETQYF	TGTGCCAGCAGCCAAGACCGACGGACTAGACCGTACCAAGAGACCCAGTACTTC
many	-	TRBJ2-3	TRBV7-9	CASSPEGTDTQYF	TGTGCCAGCAGCCCCGAAGGCACAGATACGCAGTATTTT
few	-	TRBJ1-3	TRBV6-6	CASSQSRGSGNTIYF	TGTGCCAGCAGTCAAAGCCGGGGGTCTGGAAACACCATATATTTT
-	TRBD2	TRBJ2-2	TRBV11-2	CASTGGSTGELFF	TGTGCCAGCACCGGGGGGAGCACCGGGGAGCTGTTTTTT
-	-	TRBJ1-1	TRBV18	CASSPVVGVGGTEAFF	TGTGCCAGCTCACCAGTGGTAGGGGTCGGGGGCACTGAAGCTTTCTTT
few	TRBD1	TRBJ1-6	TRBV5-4	CASSLARTGDSPLHF	TGTGCCAGCAGCTTGGCCAGGACAGGGGATTCACCCCTCCACTTT
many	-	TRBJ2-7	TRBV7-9	CASSSGAGNSYEQYF	TGTGCCAGCAGCTCAGGGGCAGGGAACTCCTACGAGCAGTACTTC
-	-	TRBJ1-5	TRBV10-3	CAISELYSNQPQHF	TGTGCCATCAGCGAGCTCTATAGCAATCAGCCCCAGCATTTT
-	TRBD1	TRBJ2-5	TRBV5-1	CASSLAPTGPETQYF	TGCGCCAGCAGCTTGGCCCCGACAGGGCCGGAGACCCAGTACTTC
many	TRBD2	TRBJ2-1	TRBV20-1	CSASHSTSGGTEQFF	TGCAGTGCTAGCCACTCGACTAGCGGGGGGACTGAGCAGTTCTTC
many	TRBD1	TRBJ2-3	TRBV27	CASSLWSARGQVISDTQYF	TGTGCCAGCAGTTTATGGTCGGCTCGGGGACAGGTTATTTCAGATACGCAGTATTTT
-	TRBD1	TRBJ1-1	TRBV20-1	CSVYRGHTEAFF	TGCAGTGTCTACAGGGGGCACACTGAAGCTTTCTTT
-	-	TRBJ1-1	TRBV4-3	CASSQWGGTTNTEAFF	TGCGCCAGCAGCCAATGGGGGGGCACCACGAACACTGAAGCTTTCTTT
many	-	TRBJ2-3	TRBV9	CASSVRWAGTDTQYF	TGTGCCAGCAGCGTTCGGTGGGCCGGCACAGATACGCAGTATTTT
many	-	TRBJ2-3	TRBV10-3	CAIQDSSTDTQYF	TGTGCCATCCAGGACAGTTCCACAGATACGCAGTATTTT
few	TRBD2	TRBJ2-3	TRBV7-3	CASSSGLGLDTQYF	TGTGCCAGCAGCTCGGGACTAGGGTTAGATACGCAGTATTTT
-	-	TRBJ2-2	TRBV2	CASSATGSNTGELFF	TGTGCCAGCAGTGCTACAGGATCGAACACCGGGGAGCTGTTTTTT
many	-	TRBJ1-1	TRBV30	CAWSVQGLNTEAFF	TGTGCCTGGAGTGTACAGGGTCTGAACACTGAAGCTTTCTTT
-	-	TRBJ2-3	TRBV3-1	CASSQGSTATQYF	TGTGCCAGCAGCCAAGGGTCGACTGCCACGCAGTATTTT
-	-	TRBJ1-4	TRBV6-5	CASSRGRQATNEKLFF	TGTGCCAGCAGTCGGGGACGCCAGGCAACTAATGAAAAACTGTTTTTT
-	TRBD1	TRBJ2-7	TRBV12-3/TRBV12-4	CASRKDRGVGEQYF	TGTGCCAGCAGGAAAGACAGGGGCGTCGGCGAGCAGTACTTC
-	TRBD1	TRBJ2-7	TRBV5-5	CASSSIPGTGASSYEQYF	TGTGCCAGCAGCTCAATACCCGGGACAGGGGCCAGCTCCTACGAGCAGTACTTC
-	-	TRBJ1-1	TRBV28	CASIGARGENTEAFF	TGTGCCAGCATTGGAGCTCGGGGGGAGAACACTGAAGCTTTCTTT
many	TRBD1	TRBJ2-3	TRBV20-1	CSARYRGRGPFSTDTQYF	TGCAGTGCTAGATATAGAGGCAGGGGGCCTTTTAGCACAGATACGCAGTATTTT
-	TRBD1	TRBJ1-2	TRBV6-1	CASSEGQGAYGYTF	TGTGCCAGCAGTGAAGGCCAGGGGGCCTATGGCTACACCTTC
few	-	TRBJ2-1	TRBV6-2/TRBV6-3	CASSSVRDLPLGQFF	TGTGCCAGCAGCTCCGTAAGGGACCTCCCCTTAGGGCAGTTCTTC
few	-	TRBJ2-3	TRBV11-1	CASSLQAGRSSDTQYF	TGTGCCAGCAGCTTACAGGCAGGGAGGTCCTCGGATACGCAGTATTTT
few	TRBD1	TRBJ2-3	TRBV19	CASSIAGGENTQYF	TGTGCCAGTAGTATCGCAGGGGGCGAGAATACGCAGTATTTT
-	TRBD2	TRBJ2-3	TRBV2	CASSILAGGSHTQYF	TGTGCCAGCAGTATACTAGCGGGGGGATCTCATACGCAGTATTTT
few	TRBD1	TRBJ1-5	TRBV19	CASSLQGIDQPQHF	TGTGCCAGTAGTTTACAGGGGATCGATCAGCCCCAGCATTTT
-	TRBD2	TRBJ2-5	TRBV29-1	CSADSGGQETQYF	TGCAGCGCGGATAGCGGGGGGCAAGAGACCCAGTACTTC
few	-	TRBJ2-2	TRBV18	CASPGPGRSTGELFF	TGTGCCAGCCCGGGCCCGGGAAGATCCACCGGGGAGCTGTTTTTT
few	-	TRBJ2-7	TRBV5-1	CASSPPGRGYEQYF	TGCGCCAGCAGCCCACCGGGCCGAGGATACGAGCAGTACTTC
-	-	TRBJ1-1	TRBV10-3	CASTGPLNTEAFF	TGTGCCAGTACAGGGCCTCTGAACACTGAAGCTTTCTTT
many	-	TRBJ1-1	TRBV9	CASSVGDGAREAFF	TGTGCCAGCAGCGTAGGAGATGGGGCGAGGGAAGCTTTCTTT
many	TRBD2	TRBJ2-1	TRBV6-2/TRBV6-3	CASSLGGDYNEQFF	TGTGCCAGCAGTTTGGGGGGGGACTACAATGAGCAGTTCTTC
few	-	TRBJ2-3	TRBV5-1	CASSSNSGGGTQYF	TGCGCCAGCAGCTCTAACTCAGGGGGAGGTACGCAGTATTTT
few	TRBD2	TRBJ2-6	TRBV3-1	CASSATSGRWRSSGANVLTF	TGTGCCAGCAGCGCGACTAGCGGGAGGTGGAGGAGTTCTGGGGCCAACGTCCTGACTTTC
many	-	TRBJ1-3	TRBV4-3	CASSQESGNTIYF	TGCGCCAGCAGCCAAGAGAGTGGAAACACCATATATTTT